The rows below give T cell receptor beta chains drawn from one sample of a study of cytomegalovirus exposure and HLA in healthy donors. Assay used: immunoSEQ multiplex PCR; TCRdb lists only in-frame clones, some missing. This table holds under 130,000 clones, more than 9.5% found once. The source material was PBMCs. The receptors stem from a man aged 40-50 years in good health and CMV-seropositive. The CDR3 runs from the conserved cysteine through the conserved F or W. Each record gives: J gene, D gene, CDR3 length, V gene, clone size, CDR3 protein, CDR3 DNA. D genes are given only for firm matches. Expanded clones are given a class, and other clones once, few, many or no size at all.

TRBJ1-4 | TRBD1 | 16 | TRBV5-1 | few | CASSWGQGQMGEKLFF | TGCGCCAGCAGCTGGGGACAGGGGCAAATGGGAGAAAAACTGTTTTTT
TRBJ2-1 | TRBD2 | 14 | TRBV5-1 | few | CASSRWRERVEQFF | TGCGCCAGCAGCCGTTGGCGGGAGAGGGTTGAGCAGTTCTTC
TRBJ1-6 | - | 14 | TRBV5-1 | - | CASSLDRVRSPLHF | TGCGCCAGCAGCTTGGACAGGGTACGTTCACCCCTCCACTTT
TRBJ2-5 | TRBD1 | 15 | TRBV7-2 | - | CASSLGGQGGETQYF | TGTGCCAGCAGCCTAGGGGGACAGGGTGGGGAGACCCAGTACTTC
TRBJ2-1 | - | 16 | TRBV6-4 | - | CASSDTRSSSYNEQFF | TGTGCCAGCAGTGACACCCGGAGTAGCTCCTACAATGAGCAGTTCTTC
TRBJ2-7 | TRBD1 | 15 | TRBV10-1 | few | CASSSGQTFGGQQYF | TGCGCCAGCAGCTCGGGACAGACGTTCGGCGGGCAGCAGTACTTC
TRBJ1-3 | - | 16 | TRBV10-3 | - | CATRVGTSNAGNTIYF | TGTGCCACCCGTGTCGGGACATCGAATGCCGGAAACACCATATATTTT
TRBJ2-3 | - | 15 | TRBV15 | few | CATSRGQGGTDTQYF | TGTGCCACCAGCAGAGGGCAGGGTGGCACAGATACGCAGTATTTT
TRBJ2-7 | TRBD2 | 15 | TRBV18 | few | CASSEGTSGIHEQYF | TGTGCCAGCTCGGAAGGGACTAGCGGGATCCACGAGCAGTACTTC
TRBJ2-4 | - | 14 | TRBV7-9 | few | CASSLGLAKNIQYF | TGTGCCAGCAGCTTAGGGCTAGCCAAAAACATTCAGTACTTC
TRBJ1-2 | - | 14 | TRBV29-1 | - | CSVDYDTTNYGYTF | TGCAGCGTTGATTATGACACGACTAACTATGGCTACACCTTC